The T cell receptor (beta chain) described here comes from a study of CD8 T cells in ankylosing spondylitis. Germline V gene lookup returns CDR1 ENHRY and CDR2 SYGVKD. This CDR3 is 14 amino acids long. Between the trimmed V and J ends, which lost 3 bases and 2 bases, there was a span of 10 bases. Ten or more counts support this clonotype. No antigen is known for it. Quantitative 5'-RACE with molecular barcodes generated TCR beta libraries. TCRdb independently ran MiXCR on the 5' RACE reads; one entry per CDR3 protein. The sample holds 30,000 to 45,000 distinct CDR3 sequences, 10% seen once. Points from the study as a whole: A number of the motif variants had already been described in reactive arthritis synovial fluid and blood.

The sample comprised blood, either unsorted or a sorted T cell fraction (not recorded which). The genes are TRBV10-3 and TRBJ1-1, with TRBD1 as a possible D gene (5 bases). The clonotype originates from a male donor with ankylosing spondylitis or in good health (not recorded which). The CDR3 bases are TGTGCCATCAGTGACCTCGGGGGAAACACTGAAGCTTTCTTT. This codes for CAISDLGGNTEAFF.